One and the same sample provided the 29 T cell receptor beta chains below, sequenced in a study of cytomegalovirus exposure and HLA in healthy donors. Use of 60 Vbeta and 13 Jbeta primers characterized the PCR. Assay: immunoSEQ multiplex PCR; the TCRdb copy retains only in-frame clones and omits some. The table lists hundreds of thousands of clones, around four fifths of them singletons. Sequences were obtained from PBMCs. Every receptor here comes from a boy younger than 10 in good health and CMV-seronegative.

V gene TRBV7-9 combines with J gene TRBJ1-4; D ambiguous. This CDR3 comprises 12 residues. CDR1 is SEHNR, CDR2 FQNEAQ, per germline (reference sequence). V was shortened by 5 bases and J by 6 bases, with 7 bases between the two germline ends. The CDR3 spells CASSHRDEKLFF. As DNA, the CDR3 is TGTGCCAGCAGCCATCGAGATGAAAAACTGTTTTTT.

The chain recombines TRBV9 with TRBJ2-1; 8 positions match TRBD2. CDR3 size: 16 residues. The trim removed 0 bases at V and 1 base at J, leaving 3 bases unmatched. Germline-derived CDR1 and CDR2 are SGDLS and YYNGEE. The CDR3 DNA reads TGTGCCAGCAGCGTAGACGGGAGGGATTCCTACAATGAGCAGTTCTTC. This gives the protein CASSVDGRDSYNEQFF.

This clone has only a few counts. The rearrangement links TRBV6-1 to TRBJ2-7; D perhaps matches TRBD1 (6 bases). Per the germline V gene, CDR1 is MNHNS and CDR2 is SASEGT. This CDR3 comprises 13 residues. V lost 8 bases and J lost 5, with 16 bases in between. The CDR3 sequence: CASARTGIHEQYF. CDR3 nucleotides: TGTGCCAGCGCAAGAACAGGGATCCACGAGCAGTACTTC.

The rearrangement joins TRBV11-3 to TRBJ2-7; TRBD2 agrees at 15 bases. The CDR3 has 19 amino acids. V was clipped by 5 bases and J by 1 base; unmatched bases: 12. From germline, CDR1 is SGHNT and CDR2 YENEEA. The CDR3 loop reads CASSGYSGTSGRRSYEQYF. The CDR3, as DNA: TGTGCCAGCAGCGGATATAGCGGGACTAGCGGGAGGAGGTCCTACGAGCAGTACTTC. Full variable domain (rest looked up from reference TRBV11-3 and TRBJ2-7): EAGVVQSPRYKIIEKKQPVAFWCNPISGHNTLYWYLQNLGQGPELLIRYENEEAVDDSQLPKDRFSAERLKGVDSTLKIQPAELGDSAVYLCASSGYSGTSGRRSYEQYFGPGTRLTVT.

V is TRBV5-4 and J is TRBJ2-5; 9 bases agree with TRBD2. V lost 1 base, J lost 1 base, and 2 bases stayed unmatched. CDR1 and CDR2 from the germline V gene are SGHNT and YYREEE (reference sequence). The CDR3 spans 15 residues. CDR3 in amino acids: CASSLRLAVQETQYF. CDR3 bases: TGTGCCAGCAGCTTGAGACTAGCGGTCCAAGAGACCCAGTACTTC.

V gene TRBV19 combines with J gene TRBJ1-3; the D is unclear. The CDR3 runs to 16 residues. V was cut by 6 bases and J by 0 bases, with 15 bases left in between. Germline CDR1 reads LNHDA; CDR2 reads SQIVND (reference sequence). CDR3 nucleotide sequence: TGTGCCAGTAGCCCTCAACGCGGTGCCTCTGGAAACACCATATATTTT. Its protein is CASSPQRGASGNTIYF.

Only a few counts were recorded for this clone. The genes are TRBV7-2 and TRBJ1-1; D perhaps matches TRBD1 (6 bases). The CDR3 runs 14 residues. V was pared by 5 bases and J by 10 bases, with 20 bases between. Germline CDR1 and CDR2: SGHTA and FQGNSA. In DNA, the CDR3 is TGTGCCAGCAGCCTTACTACAGGGAACCCGGGAGCTTTCTTT. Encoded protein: CASSLTTGNPGAFF.

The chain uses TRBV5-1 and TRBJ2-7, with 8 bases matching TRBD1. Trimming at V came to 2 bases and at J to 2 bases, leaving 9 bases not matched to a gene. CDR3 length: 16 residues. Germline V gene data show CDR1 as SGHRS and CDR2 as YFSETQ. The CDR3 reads CASSFLNRGWTYEQYF. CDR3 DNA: TGCGCCAGCAGCTTCCTCAACAGGGGGTGGACCTACGAGCAGTACTTC.

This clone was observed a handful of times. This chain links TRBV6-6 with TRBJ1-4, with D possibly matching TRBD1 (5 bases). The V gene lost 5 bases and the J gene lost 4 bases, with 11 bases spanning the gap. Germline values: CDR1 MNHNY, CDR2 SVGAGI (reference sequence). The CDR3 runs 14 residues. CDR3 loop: CASSPTANNEKLFF. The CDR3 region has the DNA TGTGCCAGCAGTCCGACAGCGAATAATGAAAAACTGTTTTTT.

The CDR3 is CASSPRAGGWGGSSYEQYF. The CDR3 region has the DNA TGTGCCAGCAGCCCCCGGGCGGGTGGCTGGGGGGGGAGCTCCTACGAGCAGTACTTC. The J gene is TRBJ2-7, the V gene TRBV28; 7 bases align to TRBD2. In germline, CDR1 is MDHEN, CDR2 SYDVKM. This CDR3 contains 19 residues. With V trimmed by 6 bases and J by 0 bases, 20 bases remained unmatched.

CDR3 sequence reads: CASSQEGDLYGYTF. The DNA of the CDR3 is TGCGCCAGCAGCCAAGAAGGAGATCTCTATGGCTACACCTTC. This chain uses TRBV4-1 with TRBJ1-2; the D is unclear. Germline V gives CDR1 MGHRA, CDR2 YSYEKL. Trimming cost V 0 bases and J 4 bases, with 9 bases left between them. The CDR3 runs to 14 residues.

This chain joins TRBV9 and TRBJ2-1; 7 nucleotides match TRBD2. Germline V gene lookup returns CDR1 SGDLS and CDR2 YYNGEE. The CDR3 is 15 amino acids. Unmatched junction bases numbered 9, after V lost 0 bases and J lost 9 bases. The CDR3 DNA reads TGTGCCAGCAGCGTAGCTACCCGGACTAGTAGTGAGCAGTTCTTC. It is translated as CASSVATRTSSEQFF.

The CDR3 region has the DNA TGTGCCAGCAGCGCAGTAGCGGGGTTTAGCACAGATACGCAGTATTTT. Protein product: CASSAVAGFSTDTQYF. This chain joins TRBV11-2 and TRBJ2-3; 8 bases agree with TRBD2. Germline V gene lookup returns CDR1 SGHAT and CDR2 FQNNGV. With V trimmed by 5 bases and J by 0 bases, 7 bases remained unmatched. This CDR3 region has 16 residues.

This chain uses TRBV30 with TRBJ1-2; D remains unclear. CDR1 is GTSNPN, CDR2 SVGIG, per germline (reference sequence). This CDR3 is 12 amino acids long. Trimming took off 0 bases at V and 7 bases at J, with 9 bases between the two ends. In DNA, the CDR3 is TGTGCCTGGAGTGTTGGGCAATGTGGCTACACCTTC. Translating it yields CAWSVGQCGYTF.

CDR3 DNA: TGTGCCAGCAGTGAAACTACGGCCCCTCGCTATGGCTACACCTTC. Residues: CASSETTAPRYGYTF. The chain uses TRBV6-1 and TRBJ1-2; D gene uncertain. The V end was cut by 2 bases, the J end by 4 bases, with 14 bases between. CDR1 MNHNS and CDR2 SASEGT come from the germline V gene. The CDR3 has 15 amino acids.

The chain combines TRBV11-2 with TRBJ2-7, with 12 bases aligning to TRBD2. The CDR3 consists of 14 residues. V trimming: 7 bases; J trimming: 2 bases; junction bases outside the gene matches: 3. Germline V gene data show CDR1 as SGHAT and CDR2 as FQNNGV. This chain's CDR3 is CASTPSGGAYEQYF. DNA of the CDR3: TGTGCCAGCACCCCTAGCGGGGGGGCCTACGAGCAGTACTTC.

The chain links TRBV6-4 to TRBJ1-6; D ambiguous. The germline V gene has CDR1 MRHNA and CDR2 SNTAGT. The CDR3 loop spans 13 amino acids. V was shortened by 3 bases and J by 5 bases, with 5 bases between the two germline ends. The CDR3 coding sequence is TGTGCCAGCAGTGAAATCAATAATTCACCCCTCCACTTT. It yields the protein CASSEINNSPLHF.

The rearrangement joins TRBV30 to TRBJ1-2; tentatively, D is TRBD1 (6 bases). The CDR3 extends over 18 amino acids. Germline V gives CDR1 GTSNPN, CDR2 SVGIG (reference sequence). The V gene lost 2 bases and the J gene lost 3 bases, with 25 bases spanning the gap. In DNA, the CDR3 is TGTGCCTGGAGTTCTGACCCCGGGACACCGAGACCTCACTATGGCTACACCTTC. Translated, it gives CAWSSDPGTPRPHYGYTF.

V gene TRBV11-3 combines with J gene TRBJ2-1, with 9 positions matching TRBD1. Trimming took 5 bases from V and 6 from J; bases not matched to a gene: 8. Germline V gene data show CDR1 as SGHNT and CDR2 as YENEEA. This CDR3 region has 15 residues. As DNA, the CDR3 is TGTGCCAGCAGCGCCCCGGGACAGGGTCGCAATGAGCAGTTCTTC. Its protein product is CASSAPGQGRNEQFF.

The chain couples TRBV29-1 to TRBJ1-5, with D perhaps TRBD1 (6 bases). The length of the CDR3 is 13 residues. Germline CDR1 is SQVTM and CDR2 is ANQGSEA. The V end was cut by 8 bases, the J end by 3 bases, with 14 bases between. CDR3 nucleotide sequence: TGCAGCCCATCCACAGGGAACAATCAGCCCCAGCATTTT. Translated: CSPSTGNNQPQHF.

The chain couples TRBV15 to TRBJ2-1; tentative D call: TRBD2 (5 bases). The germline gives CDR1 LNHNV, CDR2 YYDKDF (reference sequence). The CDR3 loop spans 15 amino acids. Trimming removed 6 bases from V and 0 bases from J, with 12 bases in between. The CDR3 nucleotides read TGTGCCACCAGGATGGACTCATACTCCTACAATGAGCAGTTCTTC. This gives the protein CATRMDSYSYNEQFF.

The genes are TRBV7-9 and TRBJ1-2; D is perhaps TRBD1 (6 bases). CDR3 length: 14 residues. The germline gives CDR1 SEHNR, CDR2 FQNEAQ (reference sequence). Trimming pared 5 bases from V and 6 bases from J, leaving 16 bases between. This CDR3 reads CASSQSQGRNGYTF. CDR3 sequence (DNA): TGTGCCAGCAGCCAGAGTCAGGGGAGAAATGGCTACACCTTC.

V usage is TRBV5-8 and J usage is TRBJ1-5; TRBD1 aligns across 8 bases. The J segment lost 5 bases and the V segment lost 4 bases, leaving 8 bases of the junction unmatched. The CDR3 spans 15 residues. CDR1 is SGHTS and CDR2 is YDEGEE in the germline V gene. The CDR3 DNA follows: TGTGCCAGCAGCCCGTTAGACAGGGGCTATCAGCCCCAGCATTTT. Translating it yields CASSPLDRGYQPQHF.

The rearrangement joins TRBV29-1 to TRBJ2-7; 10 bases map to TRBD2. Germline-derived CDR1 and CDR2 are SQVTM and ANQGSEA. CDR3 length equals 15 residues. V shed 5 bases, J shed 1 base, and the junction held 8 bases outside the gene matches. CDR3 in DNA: TGCAGCGTTTCCTCCACTAGCGGGATTTCCTACGAGCAGTACTTC. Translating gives CSVSSTSGISYEQYF.

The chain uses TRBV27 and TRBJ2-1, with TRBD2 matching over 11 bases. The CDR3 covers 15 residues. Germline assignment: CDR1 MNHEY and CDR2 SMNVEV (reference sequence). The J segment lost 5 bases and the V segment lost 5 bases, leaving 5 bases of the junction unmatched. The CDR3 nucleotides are TGTGCCAGCAGTCCCCGACTAGCGGGGCACAATGAGCAGTTCTTC. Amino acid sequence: CASSPRLAGHNEQFF.

For the CDR3, the DNA is TGTGCCAGCAGCCCGGGAGGGGCCTTTAGCAATGAGCAGTTCTTC. Its protein is CASSPGGAFSNEQFF. The chain combines TRBV14 with TRBJ2-1, with TRBD2 matching 8 bases. This CDR3 comprises 15 residues. Germline V gene data show CDR1 as SGHDN and CDR2 as FVKESK. V trimming: 4 bases; J trimming: 6 bases; junction bases outside the gene matches: 8. Full variable domain (outside the CDR3, taken from reference TRBV14 and TRBJ2-1): EAGVTQFPSHSVIEKGQTVTLRCDPISGHDNLYWYRRVMGKEIKFLLHFVKESKQDESGMPNNRFLAERTGGTYSTLKVQPAELEDSGVYFCASSPGGAFSNEQFFGPGTRLTVL.

CDR3 nucleotides: TGTGCCAGCTCACTCCCGGGACTAGCGGATAGCTCCTACGAGCAGTACTTC. Amino acid sequence: CASSLPGLADSSYEQYF. The chain joins TRBV18 to TRBJ2-7; 11 bases match TRBD2. Germline CDR1 KGHSH, CDR2 LQKENI. V lost 4 bases to trimming and J lost 0 bases; unmatched junction nucleotides: 8. There are 17 residues in the CDR3.

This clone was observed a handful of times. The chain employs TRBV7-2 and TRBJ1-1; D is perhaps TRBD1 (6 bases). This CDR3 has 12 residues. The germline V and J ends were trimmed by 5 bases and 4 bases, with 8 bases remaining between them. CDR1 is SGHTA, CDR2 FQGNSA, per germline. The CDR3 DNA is TGTGCCAGCAGCCCAGGGGCCACTGAAGCTTTCTTT. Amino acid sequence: CASSPGATEAFF. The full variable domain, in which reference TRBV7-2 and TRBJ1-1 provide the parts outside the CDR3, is GAGVSQSPSNKVTEKGKDVELRCDPISGHTALYWYRQSLGQGLEFLIYFQGNSAPDKSGLPSDRFSAERTGGSVSTLTIQRTQQEDSAVYLCASSPGATEAFFGQGTRLTVV.

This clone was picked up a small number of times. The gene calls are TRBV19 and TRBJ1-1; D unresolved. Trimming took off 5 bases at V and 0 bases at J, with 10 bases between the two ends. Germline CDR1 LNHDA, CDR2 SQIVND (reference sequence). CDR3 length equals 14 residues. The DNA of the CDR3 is TGTGCCAGTAGTTACCCGGGGATGAACACTGAAGCTTTCTTT. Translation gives CASSYPGMNTEAFF.